This T cell receptor (beta chain) was captured by sequencing in a study of T cell responses to AZD1222 COVID-19 vaccine. The count of this clone is one. Data came from immunoSEQ multiplex PCR; TCRdb stores just in-frame clones and leaves some out. The sample carries approximately 200,000 clones, approximately 90% recorded once. Germline loops: CDR1 SEHNR, CDR2 FQNEAQ (reference sequence). This CDR3 is built from 14 residues. Unmatched junction bases numbered 5, after V lost 3 bases and J lost 8 bases. The sequence was obtained from an adult who received the AZD1222 COVID-19 vaccine. Source: peripheral blood, taken 28 days after the second AZD1222 dose. The chain has TRBV7-9 and TRBJ1-4, with 8 nucleotides matching TRBD1. CDR3 region: CASSFPTGVEKLFF. CDR3 bases: TGTGCCAGCAGCTTTCCGACAGGGGTGGAAAAACTGTTTTTT.